The present T cell receptor beta chain was sequenced within a study of sequential checkpoint blockade in melanoma (dated by TCRdb to about 2019). In the study overall: Patients were randomized 1:1 to first-line nivolumab followed by ipilimumab (arm A) or ipilimumab followed by nivolumab (arm B). Maintenance nivolumab came after each of the two trial sequences.

CDR1 and CDR2 (MDHEN, SYDVKM) derive from the germline V gene. The germline ends are 5 bases apart after V is trimmed by 8 bases and J by 0 bases. The CDR3 measures 12 amino acids from cysteine to phenylalanine. Only the CDR3 DNA stays, 36 bases, in frame from base 1. Study-wide conclusions, independent of this receptor: Validation of the response-prediction model combining TCR metrics and mutation burden is needed in larger, independent patient cohorts.

TCRbeta CDR3 regions were immunosequenced from genomic DNA with the immunoSEQ Assay. Before high-throughput sequencing, genomic DNA was amplified using bias-controlled multiplex PCR. The original methods were these. To quantify the absolute abundance of each unique TCRbeta CDR3 region, the sequences were collapsed and filtered. Clonality, defined as 1 minus Pielou's evenness, was calculated using only productive rearrangements. A previously published method was used to identify clones with significantly greater frequencies in on-treatment samples than in baseline samples. TCRdb limited this immuneACCESS table to in-frame rearrangements with V and J called. A share of clones is missing; checked studies link under half to unresolved V genes, and the rest is unexplained. V, J and clone size are taken as reported in that table, and D and trimming were inferred from the DNA itself. This sample holds 10,000 to 15,000 clones; about 79% were observed only once. The top ten hold about 47% of the sample.

The label giving this sample's treatment or condition can be read as: randomized to nivolumab then ipilimumab (arm A) or the reverse (arm B). Prior DNA-damaging chemotherapy had not been received by any trial patient. Thawed PBMCs were sorted on a FACS Aria II flow cytometer to isolate live CD3+CD8+ cells negative for CD19 and CD56. CheckMate 064, a randomized, open-label phase II trial of sequential checkpoint blockade, was the source of the samples, all of which came from patients with melanoma. Leukapheresis was used to collect peripheral blood mononuclear cells, which were then purified with Ficoll-Paque and frozen in human serum with about 10% DMSO. Purity of sorted blood CD3+CD8+ cells was verified at >95% immediately after sorting, followed by DNA extraction. This clone was found a few times. Its antigen remains undetermined. No much larger clone is present one base from it, and per-base qualities are unavailable.

Rearrangement joined TRBV28 to TRBJ1-3; no D gene is confidently identified. The sequencing here drew on CD8+ T cells sorted from blood (inferred from file names), taken from a patient given nivolumab and ipilimumab in sequence. The source of this sequence is a human donor with melanoma. CDR3 loop: CASYGSGNTIYF. The base sequence is TGTGCCAGCTACGGCTCTGGAAACACCATATATTTT.